This TCR beta chain was profiled in a study of regulatory T cells in long-lasting Graves disease. Study in general: For a period under 3 months, newly diagnosed Graves' patients had taken antithyroid drugs.

Time point noted: newly diagnosed GD, antithyroid drugs for less than 3 months. There was RNA extracted from PBMCs, and the TCR library was made from it. Libraries of TCR beta came from iRepertoire HTBI primers plus Arm-PCR of CDR3 regions. TCRdb itself ran the multiplex PCR reads through MiXCR, one entry per CDR3 protein. Of some 220,000 distinct CDR3 sequences listed, roughly a fifth are singletons. This clonotype was detected ten times or more. The same data also went into a second study, on T cells in Graves' hyperthyroidism and ophthalmopathy.

This TCR came from a woman aged 25 to 39 with Graves disease. Sample: peripheral blood mononuclear cells (PBMCs), taken at new diagnosis, from a patient treated with antithyroid drugs.

The CDR3 nucleotides read TGTGCCAGCAGCCAAGGGGGGGCCGGCAATCAGCCCCAGCATTTT. Its protein product is CASSQGGAGNQPQHF. The rearrangement joins TRBV16 to TRBJ1-5; a weak D match, TRBD1 (6 bases). The CDR3 length is 15 residues. Per the germline V gene, CDR1 is KGHSY and CDR2 is FQNENV. Trimming cost V 2 bases and J 2 bases, with 10 bases left between them.